This T cell receptor (beta chain) is from a study of CD4+ T cells in melanoma. The study, taken as a whole, reports: CD8+ T cell, macrophage and B cell function reportedly correlated with neoantigen-specific CD4+ T cells. In melanoma, neoantigen-specific CD4+ T cells reportedly differed in differentiation state.

Concerning this clone itself: What it binds is unknown.

The method was immunoSEQ multiplex PCR; TCRdb's version includes in-frame clones alone and lacks a portion of them. The table has under 10,000 clones, more than 60% seen once. From germline, CDR1 is SGHDN and CDR2 FVKESK. V was pared by 3 bases and J by 0 bases, with 7 bases of the junction left unmatched. CDR3 length equals 17 residues. Material for sequencing was cells from a culture (not recorded whether cultured in vitro). V usage is TRBV14 and J usage is TRBJ2-3, with 9 bases identical to TRBD2. This receptor was taken from a human donor with melanoma. CDR3 bases: TGTGCCAGCAGCCAGCTGGGACTAGCTAGGAGCACAGATACGCAGTATTTT. Amino acid sequence: CASSQLGLARSTDTQYF.